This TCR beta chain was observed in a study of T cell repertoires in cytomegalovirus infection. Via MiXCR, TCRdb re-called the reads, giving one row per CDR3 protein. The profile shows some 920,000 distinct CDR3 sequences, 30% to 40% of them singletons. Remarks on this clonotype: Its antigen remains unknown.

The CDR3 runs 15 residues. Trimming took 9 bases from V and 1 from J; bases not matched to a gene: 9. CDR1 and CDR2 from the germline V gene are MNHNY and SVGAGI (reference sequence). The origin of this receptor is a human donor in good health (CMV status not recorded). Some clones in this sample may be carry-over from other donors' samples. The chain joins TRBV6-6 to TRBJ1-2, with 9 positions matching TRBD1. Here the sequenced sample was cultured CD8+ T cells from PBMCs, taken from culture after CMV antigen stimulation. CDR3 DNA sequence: TGTGCCAGTTACACAGGGGGCACCCTTAACTATGGCTACACCTTC. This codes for CASYTGGTLNYGYTF.